The 18 T cell receptor beta chains below come from one sample, sequenced in a study of spatial heterogeneity in lung cancer. Time point reported: blood at routine non-recurrence follow-up after resection. Unsorted whole RNA of tumor, nontumor lung or frozen PBMC was sequenced. One entry per CDR3 protein, called by TCRdb with MiXCR from the 5' RACE reads. Here the sample spans some 120,000 distinct CDR3 sequences, approximately 12% being singletons. This sample comprised PBMCs, obtained at follow-up. The receptors come from a male donor with early-stage non-small cell lung cancer.

This clonotype was seen many times. V gene TRBV7-2 combines with J gene TRBJ1-1; possibly TRBD1 for D (5 bases). The germline CDR1 and CDR2 sequences are SGHTA and FQGNSA. The CDR3 sequence is 14 residues long. V was shortened by 2 bases and J by 1 base, with 8 bases between the two germline ends. The CDR3: CASSLQGTNTEAFF. The CDR3 coding sequence is TGTGCCAGCAGCTTACAGGGTACGAACACTGAAGCTTTCTTT.

The CDR3 loop is CASSQWGSNEQFF. The CDR3 nucleotides are TGTGCCAGCAGCCAATGGGGATCCAATGAGCAGTTCTTC. The rearrangement uses TRBV14 and TRBJ2-1, with D hard to call. The CDR3 is 13 amino acids. The ends were cut back, 2 bases at V and 6 bases at J, with 8 bases in the middle. Germline V gene lookup returns CDR1 SGHDN and CDR2 FVKESK.

The sample holds many counts of this clonotype. The V gene is TRBV29-1, the J gene TRBJ1-1, with unresolved D. The germline gives CDR1 SQVTM, CDR2 ANQGSEA. The CDR3 runs 15 residues. V was pared by 2 bases and J by 0 bases, with 13 bases between. The CDR3 DNA reads TGCAGCGTTGAAAAATCGACACCGCTGAACACTGAAGCTTTCTTT. Amino acid sequence: CSVEKSTPLNTEAFF.

The table lists this clonotype with a few counts. This sequence joins TRBV12-3 or TRBV12-4 and TRBJ1-5; D is uncertain. The CDR3 extends over 18 amino acids. Trimming removed 0 bases at V and 0 bases at J, with 15 bases between. The CDR3 protein is CASSLAIRTLDSNQPQHF. CDR3 nucleotides: TGTGCCAGCAGTTTAGCAATCAGGACCCTCGATAGCAATCAGCCCCAGCATTTT.

This clonotype was counted once. This chain connects TRBV6-5 to TRBJ1-1; D is unresolved. Per germline, CDR1 MNHEY and CDR2 SVGAGI. There are 11 residues in the CDR3. V was shortened by 10 bases and J by 1 base, with 7 bases between the two germline ends. CDR3 DNA sequence: TGTGCCACCCTGGGGAACACTGAAGCTTTCTTT. Translated: CATLGNTEAFF.

This clonotype occurred a few times. This rearrangement joins TRBV3-1 to TRBJ1-2; D is unresolved. Trimming took off 4 bases at V and 5 bases at J, with 14 bases between the two ends. Looked up from germline, CDR1 is LGHDT and CDR2 is YNNKEL (reference sequence). This CDR3 region has 14 residues. The CDR3 sequence: CASSPSASFYGYTF. Written as DNA, the CDR3 is TGTGCCAGCAGCCCCTCAGCCTCTTTTTATGGCTACACCTTC.

Only one count was recorded for this clonotype. The gene calls are TRBV3-1 and TRBJ2-7; TRBD2 matches at 7 bases. The CDR3 covers 15 residues. V shed 5 bases, J shed 1 base, and the junction held 8 bases outside the gene matches. CDR1 and CDR2 from the germline V gene are LGHDT and YNNKEL (reference sequence). The CDR3 DNA is TGTGCCAGCAGCTTTCGACTAGCCCCTTCCTACGAGCAGTACTTC. Amino acids: CASSFRLAPSYEQYF.

The CDR3 DNA follows: TGTGCCAGCAGCCAAGAGCCCCTAGCGGGAGAGACCCAGTACTTC. This sequence encodes CASSQEPLAGETQYF. The chain uses TRBV4-2 and TRBJ2-5; 8 nucleotides agree with TRBD2. With 0 bases clipped from V and 4 bases from J, the junction kept 4 bases outside the gene matches. This CDR3 is 15 amino acids long. The germline gives CDR1 LGHNA, CDR2 YNFKEQ.

This clonotype was picked up a small number of times. The V gene is TRBV7-2, the J gene TRBJ2-5; D is perhaps TRBD2 (7 bases). Germline assignment: CDR1 SGHTA and CDR2 FQGNSA. Trimming took 5 bases from V and 3 from J, leaving 19 bases between them. The CDR3 has 16 residues. The CDR3 bases are TGTGCCAGCAGCCCGAGTAGGGGGGGCCCTAAAGAGACCCAGTACTTC. Protein: CASSPSRGGPKETQYF.

This clonotype was found a few times. This chain uses TRBV7-8 with TRBJ2-5; D perhaps matches TRBD2 (6 bases). Trimming left V 5 bases short and J 3 bases short, with 16 bases between. Germline loops: CDR1 SGHVS, CDR2 FQNEAQ. CDR3 length: 15 residues. For the CDR3, the DNA is TGTGCCAGCAGCCCTGCGGGGAGGCTTAAAGAGACCCAGTACTTC. Translating gives CASSPAGRLKETQYF.

The V call is TRBV7-2, the J call TRBJ2-1; tentatively, D is TRBD1 (7 bases). V lost 2 bases and J lost 7, with 12 bases in between. The CDR3 spans 14 residues. Germline V gives CDR1 SGHTA, CDR2 FQGNSA. DNA of the CDR3: TGTGCCAGCAGCTTAAAGGGGGCGGGGAATGAGCAGTTCTTC. The encoded protein is CASSLKGAGNEQFF.

This clonotype was seen only a few times. This sequence joins TRBV7-3 and TRBJ1-3; D is unclear. Germline-derived CDR1 and CDR2 are SGHTA and FQGTGA. With 5 bases removed from V and 2 bases from J, the gap between germline ends came to 7 bases. This CDR3 comprises 13 residues. Written as DNA, the CDR3 is TGTGCCAGCAGCCCCGGCCCTGGAAACACCATATATTTT. It translates to CASSPGPGNTIYF. Based on the CDR3 plus reference TRBV7-3 and TRBJ1-3, the full variable domain is GAGVSQTPSNKVTEKGKYVELRCDPISGHTALYWYRQSLGQGPEFLIYFQGTGAADDSGLPNDRFFAVRPEGSVSTLKIQRTERGDSAVYLCASSPGPGNTIYFGEGSWLTVV.

A few counts support this clonotype. V and J are TRBV4-1 and TRBJ1-3; D uncertain. V was clipped by 4 bases and J by 6 bases, with 16 bases between them. CDR1 and CDR2 from the germline V gene are MGHRA and YSYEKL. The CDR3 contains 15 residues. CDR3 loop: CASSPLSGPKNTIYF. For the CDR3, the DNA is TGCGCCAGCAGCCCCCTATCCGGCCCCAAAAACACCATATATTTT.

The V gene is TRBV7-8, the J gene TRBJ1-5, with TRBD1 identical over 7 bases. The CDR3 loop spans 15 amino acids. The V and J ends lost 3 bases and 5 bases, in that order; junction bases with no gene match: 7. Germline CDR1 and CDR2: SGHVS and FQNEAQ. CDR3 DNA sequence: TGTGCCAGCAGCTTGTCGACAGGGAGGGATCAGCCCCAGCATTTT. It yields the protein CASSLSTGRDQPQHF.

The chain carries TRBV18 and TRBJ1-1, with a weak D call TRBD1 (5 bases). Trimming took off 1 base at V and 4 bases at J, with 10 bases between the two ends. This CDR3 has 14 amino acids. Germline V gene sequence: CDR1 KGHSH, CDR2 LQKENI. In DNA, the CDR3 is TGTGCCAGCTCACCACAACCAGGGTCCACTGAAGCTTTCTTT. Its translation: CASSPQPGSTEAFF.

The chain couples TRBV6-5 to TRBJ2-3; TRBD1 aligns across 10 bases. Trimming at V came to 6 bases and at J to 6 bases, leaving 9 bases not matched to a gene. Germline CDR1 is MNHEY and CDR2 is SVGAGI. The CDR3 is made up of 15 amino acids. This CDR3 reads CASSLRDRGYDTQYF. The CDR3 nucleotides are TGTGCCAGCAGCCTCCGGGACAGGGGATACGATACGCAGTATTTT.

This clonotype was observed many times. J is TRBJ1-4 and V is TRBV2, with 7 bases lining up with TRBD1. The CDR3 has 14 residues. Germline CDR1 SNHLY, CDR2 FYNNEI. J gave up 7 bases and V 6 bases, and 8 bases lay outside the gene matches. This CDR3 is CASSTPRGSEKLFF. The CDR3 DNA follows: TGTGCCAGCAGCACACCCAGGGGGAGTGAAAAACTGTTTTTT.

The chain joins TRBV5-1 to TRBJ2-1; 9 positions match TRBD1. The junction had 5 bases not matched to a gene; V was cut back by 4 bases and J by 6 bases. The CDR3 loop spans 14 amino acids. CDR1 SGHRS and CDR2 YFSETQ come from the germline V gene. CDR3 amino acids: CASSPWTGANEQFF. The CDR3 nucleotides are TGCGCCAGCAGCCCGTGGACAGGGGCCAATGAGCAGTTCTTC.